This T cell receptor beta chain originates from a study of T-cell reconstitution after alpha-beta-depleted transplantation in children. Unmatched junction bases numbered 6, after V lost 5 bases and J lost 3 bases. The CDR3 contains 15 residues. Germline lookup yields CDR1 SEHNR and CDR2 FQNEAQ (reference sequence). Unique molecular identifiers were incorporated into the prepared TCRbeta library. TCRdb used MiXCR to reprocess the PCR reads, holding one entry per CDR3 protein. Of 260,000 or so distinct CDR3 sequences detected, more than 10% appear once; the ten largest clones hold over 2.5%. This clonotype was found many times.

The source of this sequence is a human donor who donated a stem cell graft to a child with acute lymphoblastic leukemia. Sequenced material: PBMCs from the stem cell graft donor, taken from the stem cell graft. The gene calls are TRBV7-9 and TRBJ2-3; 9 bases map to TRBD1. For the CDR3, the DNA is TGTGCCAGCAGCCAACCGGGACAGGGTACAGATACGCAGTATTTT. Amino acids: CASSQPGQGTDTQYF.